The 2 T cell receptor beta chains below come from one sample, sequenced in a study of early T cells in non-severe SARS-CoV-2 infection (dated by TCRdb to the early 2020s). The method was 5' RACE. The data were produced on a NextSeq 500. The public sequencing data were trimmed at Q25 with fastp and processed into clonotypes with MiXCR by TCRdb, which kept only in-frame beta chains. Identical CDR3 proteins give one entry, which carries the most common genes and DNA. Within this sample are about 50,000 distinct CDR3 sequences, with roughly 9.3% of them counted one time only. About 16% of the sample is held by the ten biggest clonotypes. Sequencing was performed on whole blood. These receptors were obtained from an adult who was a healthcare worker with PCR-confirmed SARS-CoV-2 infection or an uninfected control (not recorded which).

The rearrangement uses TRBV6-1 and TRBJ2-2, with D unresolved. The CDR3 totals 11 residues. Per germline, CDR1 MNHNS and CDR2 SASEGT. Trimming removed 1 base at V and 9 bases at J, with 3 bases between. The CDR3 sequence is CASSEGRELFF. The CDR3 coding sequence is TGTGCCAGCAGTGAAGGCCGGGAGCTGTTTTTT.

V and J are TRBV6-6 and TRBJ2-4, with 8 bases that match TRBD2. The length of the CDR3 is 15 residues. V dropped 5 bases and J dropped 0; count of bases not matched to a gene: 3. Germline lookup yields CDR1 MNHNY and CDR2 SVGAGI (reference sequence). CDR3 region: CASSLRGGAKNIQYF. The CDR3 DNA reads as TGTGCCAGCAGTCTTCGGGGGGGAGCCAAAAACATTCAGTACTTC.